Below, 16 T cell receptor beta chains from the same sample are listed, as sequenced in a study of blood T cell repertoires in COVID-19. Profiled with immunoSEQ multiplex PCR; TCRdb holds only in-frame clones, not every one. The table has under 250,000 clones, approximately 81% seen once; the top ten hold about 8%. The sequencing sample was made of peripheral blood. The receptors stem from a woman older than 75 with acute or convalescent COVID-19.

A few counts support this clone. The rearrangement uses TRBV2 and TRBJ1-4, with TRBD1 matching 7 bases. V trimming: 6 bases; J trimming: 7 bases; junction bases outside the gene matches: 8. This CDR3 has 14 residues. In germline, CDR1 is SNHLY, CDR2 FYNNEI. The CDR3 loop is CASRETGPGEKLFF. In DNA, the CDR3 is TGTGCCAGCAGAGAGACAGGGCCGGGTGAAAAACTGTTTTTT.

This sequence joins TRBV29-1 and TRBJ2-1; D is unresolved. The CDR3 contains 11 residues. Trimming left V 4 bases short and J 8 bases short, with 9 bases between. Germline V gene lookup returns CDR1 SQVTM and CDR2 ANQGSEA. The CDR3 nucleotides read TGCAGCGTTGTAGTTCCTGATGAGCAGTTCTTC. Translation gives CSVVVPDEQFF.

V usage is TRBV9 and J usage is TRBJ2-6; 12 bases align to TRBD1. This CDR3 contains 17 residues. The V gene's germline CDR1 is SGDLS and CDR2 YYNGEE. Trimming removed 4 bases from V and 0 bases from J; junction bases left unmatched: 2. The CDR3: CASSRDRGPSGANVLTF. The CDR3 DNA reads as TGTGCCAGCAGCCGGGACAGGGGGCCCTCTGGGGCCAACGTCCTGACTTTC.

Only a few counts were recorded for this clone. This chain uses TRBV5-1 with TRBJ1-1, with TRBD1 as a possible D gene (5 bases). CDR1 and CDR2 from the germline V gene are SGHRS and YFSETQ. The CDR3 has 18 residues. The V end lost 2 bases, the J end lost 1 base, and 21 bases lay between the germline ends. CDR3 amino acids: CASSLGEGPGLRNTEAFF. For the CDR3, the DNA is TGCGCCAGCAGCTTAGGAGAAGGACCGGGACTGAGGAACACTGAAGCTTTCTTT.

This clone was detected once. The V call is TRBV6-4, the J call TRBJ2-2; perhaps TRBD1 as D (5 bases). This CDR3 spans 14 amino acids. CDR1 and CDR2 (germline): MRHNA, SNTAGT. V was cut by 3 bases and J by 2 bases, with 7 bases left in between. CDR3: CASSEQGNTGELFF. The CDR3 nucleotides are TGTGCCAGCAGTGAGCAGGGCAACACCGGGGAGCTGTTTTTT.

J is TRBJ1-5 and V is TRBV18; 9 nucleotides line up with TRBD1. The CDR3 is 16 amino acids. The V and J ends lost 8 bases and 4 bases, in that order; junction bases with no gene match: 12. The germline V gene encodes CDR1 KGHSH and CDR2 LQKENI. This CDR3 reads CASNTGTGTLNQPQHF. The DNA for the CDR3 is TGTGCCAGCAACACCGGGACAGGGACTTTGAATCAGCCCCAGCATTTT.

This chain uses TRBV11-3 with TRBJ2-7, with 8 bases fitting TRBD2. V dropped 0 bases and J dropped 3; count of bases not matched to a gene: 1. Germline CDR1 and CDR2: SGHNT and YENEEA. CDR3 length: 14 amino acids. CDR3 bases: TGTGCCAGCAGCTTAGAGGGGACTAGCTACGAGCAGTACTTC. Translation: CASSLEGTSYEQYF.

The chain employs TRBV7-9 and TRBJ2-3; a weak D match, TRBD2 (6 bases). The V gene lost 3 bases and the J gene lost 0 bases, with 7 bases spanning the gap. Per the germline V gene, CDR1 is SEHNR and CDR2 is FQNEAQ (reference sequence). This CDR3 has 14 amino acids. The CDR3 here is CASSFAGSTDTQYF. The CDR3 DNA sequence: TGTGCCAGCAGCTTCGCGGGGAGCACAGATACGCAGTATTTT.

The V gene is TRBV20-1, the J gene TRBJ2-1; 8 bases are shared with TRBD2. The junction had 8 bases not matched to a gene; V was cut back by 3 bases and J by 4 bases. CDR3 length: 15 residues. Looked up from germline, CDR1 is DFQATT and CDR2 is SNEGSKA (reference sequence). CDR3 DNA: TGCAGTGCTAGTCGGGGACTAGAATTATACAATGAGCAGTTCTTC. Its protein product is CSASRGLELYNEQFF.

The chain uses TRBV21-1 and TRBJ1-1; the table's D call TRBD1 went unverified against the DNA. TRBV21-1 is flagged as a pseudogene. CDR3 size: 14 residues. For the CDR3, the DNA is TGTGCCAGCGGTACAGCCGCAGATCCTATTGGGGCTTTCTTT. Its protein is CASGTAADPIGAFF.

The chain is built from TRBV19 and TRBJ1-2; TRBD1 agrees at 9 bases. The germline V gene has CDR1 LNHDA and CDR2 SQIVND (reference sequence). V lost 11 bases and J lost 8; bases outside the gene matches: 12. CDR3 length: 13 amino acids. The CDR3 here is CAVDRTGALGYTF. The CDR3 coding sequence is TGTGCCGTAGACCGGACAGGGGCGCTGGGCTACACCTTC.

This clone occurred a few times. This chain uses TRBV7-6 with TRBJ1-4, with D possibly TRBD1 on 5 matching bases. Germline V lookup: CDR1 SGHVS, CDR2 FNYEAQ. V was pared by 6 bases and J by 6 bases, with 17 bases between. This CDR3 has 15 residues. CDR3 bases: TGTGCCAGCAGTCCCCGTGGGGGGAGGGATGAAAAACTGTTTTTT. It encodes CASSPRGGRDEKLFF.

CDR3 protein: CASSEEWGVVYGYTF. Written as DNA, the CDR3 is TGTGCCAGCAGTGAAGAATGGGGGGTCGTCTATGGCTACACCTTC. V usage is TRBV6-1 and J usage is TRBJ1-2; D might be TRBD1 (5 bases). The V and J ends lost 1 base and 4 bases respectively, with 13 bases between them. The CDR3 extends over 15 amino acids. CDR1 MNHNS and CDR2 SASEGT come from the germline V gene.

The CDR3 sequence: CASSRLAGGYNTGELFF. The CDR3 region has the DNA TGTGCCAGCAGTCGGCTAGCGGGGGGATACAACACCGGGGAGCTGTTTTTT. V and J are TRBV13 and TRBJ2-2; 11 nucleotides line up with TRBD2. The CDR3 is made up of 17 amino acids. V dropped 6 bases and J dropped 2; count of bases not matched to a gene: 8. The germline V gene has CDR1 PRHDT and CDR2 FYEKMQ (reference sequence).

The CDR3: CALRTDMNTEAFF. CDR3 nucleotides: TGTGCCTTGCGGACAGACATGAACACTGAAGCTTTCTTT. The chain recombines TRBV10-3 with TRBJ1-1; tentatively, D is TRBD1 (6 bases). The CDR3 totals 13 residues. Trimming removed 11 bases at V and 0 bases at J, with 13 bases between. Germline V lookup: CDR1 ENHRY, CDR2 SYGVKD.

This chain joins TRBV28 and TRBJ1-1; 11 bases are shared with TRBD1. The CDR3 extends over 18 amino acids. Trimming took 4 bases from V and 0 from J; bases not matched to a gene: 10. Germline CDR1 and CDR2: MDHEN and SYDVKM. The DNA of the CDR3 is TGTGCCAGCAGTTCCGCGGCCGGGACAGGGGGGGTGAACACTGAAGCTTTCTTT. Translating it yields CASSSAAGTGGVNTEAFF.